The sequence of this T cell receptor beta chain was determined in a study of blood T cell repertoires in COVID-19. Across the whole study: PBMCs, B-cell-depleted T cells, or T cells were the source of the cDNA or gDNA that made up the material.

Per the authors' pipeline: Nucleated cell counts were estimated from reference gene primer amplification. Data came from immunoSEQ multiplex PCR; TCRdb stores just in-frame clones and leaves some out. That table is the source of V, J and clone size, and D and trimming were worked out from the DNA. Of approximately 150,000 clones listed, around 83% are singletons. The CDR3 has 15 amino acids. The germline V and J ends were trimmed by 0 bases and 0 bases, with 11 bases remaining between them. Germline V lookup: CDR1 GTSNPN, CDR2 SVGIG (reference sequence). Participant ages covered about 18 to 100 years across about 22 US areas.

This TCR came from a man aged 50 to 60 who had recovered from COVID-19. This rearrangement joins TRBV30 to TRBJ1-1, with no clear D. Sequencing used PBMCs or T cells enriched from blood (not recorded which). The CDR3 loop is CAWSVGYGVNTEAFF. CDR3 bases: TGTGCCTGGAGTGTAGGATACGGGGTGAACACTGAAGCTTTCTTT.